The TCR beta chain under discussion was sequenced for a study of T cells in localized non-small cell lung cancer. This CDR3 contains 15 residues. CDR1 is LGHNA, CDR2 YNFKEQ, per germline. The trim removed 1 base at V and 7 bases at J, leaving 4 bases unmatched. The assay was immunoSEQ multiplex PCR, and TCRdb's table has in-frame clones only and misses some. Among about 28,000 clones, about 86% were seen once, and the ten largest hold over 4%. The clonotype was recovered from a man aged 40 to 69 with stage III lung adenocarcinoma. The input for sequencing was peripheral blood mononuclear cells, taken before any cancer treatment. V gene TRBV4-2 combines with J gene TRBJ2-5, with 12 bases aligning to TRBD2. This CDR3 reads CASSQAASGGVTQYF. CDR3 nucleotide sequence: TGTGCCAGCAGCCAAGCTGCTAGCGGGGGGGTGACCCAGTACTTC.